Following are 25 T cell receptor beta chains from one sample sequenced in a study of blood T cell repertoires in COVID-19. Libraries were prepared by immunoSEQ multiplex PCR; TCRdb keeps only in-frame clonotypes and omits some of them. The table lists 120,000 to 150,000 clones, around four fifths of them singletons. What was sequenced was peripheral blood. These receptors all stem from a woman between 40 and 50 years old with active or convalescent COVID-19.

The CDR3 protein is CASSPTGLAAYEQYF. CDR3 nucleotide sequence: TGTGCCAGCAGTCCCACGGGACTAGCGGCCTACGAGCAGTACTTC. The chain uses TRBV27 and TRBJ2-7, with 11 bases fitting TRBD2. J lost 2 bases, V lost 5 bases, and 5 bases had no gene match. This CDR3 spans 15 amino acids. Germline CDR1 is MNHEY and CDR2 is SMNVEV (reference sequence).

The gene calls are TRBV5-1 and TRBJ1-6, with 9 nucleotides matching TRBD1. Germline values: CDR1 SGHRS, CDR2 YFSETQ. The junction had 8 bases not matched to a gene; V was cut back by 5 bases and J by 8 bases. The CDR3 extends over 15 amino acids. CDR3: CASRRGTGRDSPLHF. The CDR3, as DNA: TGCGCCAGCAGGAGGGGGACAGGGCGGGATTCACCCCTCCACTTT. Filled out from reference TRBV5-1 and TRBJ1-6, the complete variable domain reads KAGVTQTPRYLIKTRGQQVTLSCSPISGHRSVSWYQQTPGQGLQFLFEYFSETQRNKGNFPGRFSGRQFSNSRSEMNVSTLELGDSALYLCASRRGTGRDSPLHFGNGTRLTVT.

The chain employs TRBV4-1 and TRBJ1-2; 7 positions agree with TRBD1. CDR1 is MGHRA and CDR2 is YSYEKL in the germline V gene. V gave up 4 bases and J gave up 4 bases; unmatched junction bases: 12. This CDR3 spans 16 amino acids. The CDR3: CASSPITLTGSYGYTF. CDR3 DNA sequence: TGCGCCAGCAGCCCCATCACCCTGACAGGGAGCTATGGCTACACCTTC.

This clone has more than one count but fewer than ten. The rearrangement uses TRBV6-1 and TRBJ2-7, with D perhaps TRBD1 (5 bases). Germline CDR1 and CDR2: MNHNS and SASEGT. The CDR3 spans 13 residues. V was cut by 2 bases and J by 5 bases, with 10 bases left in between. CDR3 DNA: TGTGCCAGCAGTGAACCTCCAGGGCACGAGCAGTACTTC. It yields the protein CASSEPPGHEQYF.

This clone was picked up one time. The rearrangement links TRBV4-1 to TRBJ1-1; 10 positions agree with TRBD1. This CDR3 has 18 amino acids. The junction had 12 bases not matched to a gene; V was cut back by 4 bases and J by 1 base. Germline CDR1 is MGHRA and CDR2 is YSYEKL. The CDR3 spells CASSRIGGTGAGNTEAFF. The CDR3 DNA reads as TGCGCCAGCAGCCGAATCGGGGGGACAGGGGCCGGGAACACTGAAGCTTTCTTT.

This sequence joins TRBV6-5 and TRBJ2-5; 9 bases align to TRBD1. The CDR3 length is 15 residues. Trimming took 5 bases from V and 6 from J; bases not matched to a gene: 10. The germline gives CDR1 MNHEY, CDR2 SVGAGI. The CDR3 sequence: CASSPLPGQGKTQYF. CDR3 coding DNA: TGTGCCAGCAGTCCGTTGCCGGGACAGGGAAAGACCCAGTACTTC.

J is TRBJ2-7 and V is TRBV4-3; 10 bases align to TRBD1. V trimming: 2 bases; J trimming: 1 base; junction bases outside the gene matches: 8. The CDR3 loop spans 17 amino acids. The germline CDR1 and CDR2 sequences are LGHNA and YSLEER. The CDR3 region is CASSQRADRGRSYEQYF. CDR3 nucleotides: TGCGCCAGCAGCCAAAGGGCAGACAGGGGGCGGTCCTACGAGCAGTACTTC.

This clone appeared a single time. The genes are TRBV15 and TRBJ2-7, with TRBD1 matching 7 bases. Trimming took 0 bases from V and 1 from J; bases not matched to a gene: 3. From germline, CDR1 is LNHNV and CDR2 YYDKDF (reference sequence). This CDR3 comprises 15 residues. Here the CDR3 DNA reads TGTGCCACCAGCAGAGACCCGGGACAGTCCTACGAGCAGTACTTC. Translation gives CATSRDPGQSYEQYF.

J is TRBJ1-1 and V is TRBV12-3 or TRBV12-4; maybe TRBD1 (5 bases). CDR3 length equals 13 residues. The germline V and J ends were trimmed by 5 bases and 2 bases, with 9 bases remaining between them. In nucleotides, the CDR3 is TGTGCCAGCAGTATCCGGACAAACACTGAAGCTTTCTTT. This encodes CASSIRTNTEAFF.

The chain carries TRBV5-4 and TRBJ2-7; 14 bases align to TRBD2. The junction had 10 bases not matched to a gene; V was cut back by 4 bases and J by 4 bases. Germline loops: CDR1 SGHNT, CDR2 YYREEE (reference sequence). This CDR3 has 17 amino acids. This CDR3 is CASSRDAGLAGVYEQYF. CDR3 nucleotide sequence: TGTGCCAGCAGCCGAGACGCGGGACTAGCGGGAGTATACGAGCAGTACTTC.

The chain recombines TRBV6-2 or TRBV6-3 with TRBJ2-7; maybe TRBD2 (6 bases). The germline V gene encodes CDR1 MNHEY and CDR2 SVGEGT. CDR3 length: 15 amino acids. V was clipped by 0 bases and J by 2 bases, with 11 bases between them. The CDR3 loop is CASSYSNAGPYEQYF. The CDR3 DNA reads TGTGCCAGCAGTTACTCGAACGCGGGACCCTACGAGCAGTACTTC.

This clone occurred a few times. In the same sample, other DNA sequences code for this CDR3. This CDR3 reads CASSLGGTHGTDTQYF. CDR3 in DNA: TGCGCCAGCAGCTTGGGGGGGACACACGGAACAGATACGCAGTATTTT. This chain uses TRBV5-1 with TRBJ2-3; a possible D gene is TRBD1 (6 bases). Deletions cut 0 bases from V and 3 bases from J, with 14 bases between. The CDR3 loop spans 16 amino acids. Per germline, CDR1 SGHRS and CDR2 YFSETQ. The whole variable domain, remainder taken from reference TRBV5-1 and TRBJ2-3, is KAGVTQTPRYLIKTRGQQVTLSCSPISGHRSVSWYQQTPGQGLQFLFEYFSETQRNKGNFPGRFSGRQFSNSRSEMNVSTLELGDSALYLCASSLGGTHGTDTQYFGPGTRLTVL.

For this clone: Other DNA sequences in this specimen translate into the identical CDR3. The CDR3: CASSLDQGARQPQHF. The CDR3 nucleotides are TGTGCCAGCAGCTTAGACCAGGGGGCTCGACAGCCCCAGCATTTT. The chain combines TRBV7-2 with TRBJ1-5; 8 bases align to TRBD1. J was trimmed by 7 bases and V by 1 base; bases with no gene match: 6. Germline assignment: CDR1 SGHTA and CDR2 FQGNSA. This CDR3 is built from 15 residues.

CDR3 region: CASSPTGTSGTPGYNEQFF. The CDR3 DNA follows: TGTGCCAGCAGCCCAACCGGGACTAGCGGGACCCCCGGATACAATGAGCAGTTCTTC. This chain links TRBV5-6 with TRBJ2-1; 13 nucleotides align to TRBD2. The CDR3 covers 19 residues. The trim removed 4 bases at V and 4 bases at J, leaving 14 bases unmatched. The germline V gene has CDR1 SGHDT and CDR2 YYEEEE.

The V and J genes are TRBV24-1 and TRBJ1-2, with D maybe TRBD1 (6 bases). This CDR3 has 16 amino acids. CDR1 is KGHDR and CDR2 is SFDVKD in the germline V gene. Trimming took 3 bases from V and 8 from J, leaving 21 bases between them. The CDR3 DNA reads TGTGCCACCAGTGATGACGGGGGGCCCAAGTGGGGCGGCTACACCTTC. Amino acids: CATSDDGGPKWGGYTF.

The CDR3 DNA sequence: TGTGCCAGCAGCTACGGCGGGTCCTTCACCGGGGAGCTGTTTTTT. Its protein product is CASSYGGSFTGELFF. V usage is TRBV11-3 and J usage is TRBJ2-2, with D perhaps matching TRBD2 (5 bases). Germline values: CDR1 SGHNT, CDR2 YENEEA. V gave up 4 bases and J gave up 4 bases, with 13 bases separating them. The CDR3 loop spans 15 amino acids.

The chain has TRBV6-6 and TRBJ1-5; 7 bases line up with TRBD1. The CDR3 is made up of 15 amino acids. CDR1 MNHNY and CDR2 SVGAGI come from the germline V gene (reference sequence). V lost 7 bases and J lost 5; bases outside the gene matches: 11. The CDR3 loop is CASKTRGGVYQPQHF. The CDR3 nucleotides are TGTGCCAGCAAAACTCGAGGGGGCGTTTATCAGCCCCAGCATTTT.

This clone was seen only a few times. This rearrangement joins TRBV5-1 to TRBJ2-7, with D tentatively TRBD1 (6 bases). CDR3 length: 14 amino acids. Germline CDR1 and CDR2: SGHRS and YFSETQ. The V end was cut by 0 bases, the J end by 3 bases, with 10 bases between. CDR3 DNA: TGCGCCAGCAGCTTGGGGCAGGGGTACTACGAGCAGTACTTC. It yields the protein CASSLGQGYYEQYF.

This chain uses TRBV6-1 with TRBJ2-1; D remains ambiguous. Trimming shortened V by 1 base and J by 7 bases, and 14 bases separated the two germline ends. The germline V gene has CDR1 MNHNS and CDR2 SASEGT. CDR3 size: 15 residues. The CDR3, as DNA: TGTGCCAGCAGTGAAGAGCTCAGAGGTCCAAATGAGCAGTTCTTC. Amino acid sequence: CASSEELRGPNEQFF.

The chain is built from TRBV28 and TRBJ2-7; TRBD1 is a possible D gene (6 bases). The CDR3 has 14 residues. The V and J ends lost 6 bases and 5 bases respectively, with 17 bases between them. Looked up from germline, CDR1 is MDHEN and CDR2 is SYDVKM. The CDR3 spells CASSSTQGHHEQYF. CDR3 nucleotides: TGTGCCAGCAGCTCCACGCAGGGGCATCACGAGCAGTACTTC.

The chain combines TRBV27 with TRBJ2-3; TRBD2 is a possible D gene (6 bases). Per germline, CDR1 MNHEY and CDR2 SMNVEV (reference sequence). There are 18 residues in the CDR3. Trimming removed 2 bases from V and 3 bases from J, with 21 bases in between. The CDR3 DNA reads TGTGCCAGCAGTTTACGGGACTCAAAAGGGGTTAGGACAGATACGCAGTATTTT. This encodes CASSLRDSKGVRTDTQYF.

The V and J genes are TRBV6-2 or TRBV6-3 and TRBJ1-1, with 9 bases fitting TRBD1. The CDR3 runs to 14 residues. CDR1 and CDR2 (germline): MNHEY, SVGEGT. V trimming: 2 bases; J trimming: 4 bases; junction bases outside the gene matches: 2. The chain's CDR3 is CASSYRDRVTEAFF. The CDR3 DNA reads TGTGCCAGCAGTTACCGGGACAGGGTCACTGAAGCTTTCTTT.

The chain is built from TRBV24-1 and TRBJ1-2, with 10 bases fitting TRBD1. The CDR3 spans 15 residues. V trimming: 4 bases; J trimming: 6 bases; junction bases outside the gene matches: 7. Germline V gene data show CDR1 as KGHDR and CDR2 as SFDVKD. CDR3 sequence (DNA): TGTGCCACCAGTGACCCGAGGACAGGGGGGGATGGCTACACCTTC. Residues: CATSDPRTGGDGYTF.

The rearrangement joins TRBV11-2 to TRBJ2-7; D is ambiguous. Trimming cost V 0 bases and J 5 bases, with 5 bases left between them. This CDR3 contains 12 residues. Germline CDR1 SGHAT, CDR2 FQNNGV. CDR3 loop: CASSLDEDEQYF. As DNA, the CDR3 is TGTGCCAGCAGCTTAGATGAGGACGAGCAGTACTTC.

The rearrangement joins TRBV5-1 to TRBJ2-5, with D possibly matching TRBD1 (5 bases). Germline lookup yields CDR1 SGHRS and CDR2 YFSETQ. The CDR3 runs to 15 residues. Deletions cut 0 bases from V and 5 bases from J, with 14 bases between. This CDR3 reads CASSLEATARETQYF. The CDR3 coding sequence is TGCGCCAGCAGCTTGGAAGCGACAGCCCGGGAGACCCAGTACTTC.